The clone carrying this T cell receptor (beta chain) was observed many times. Its target is not known. The germline V gene has CDR1 LNHDA and CDR2 SQIVND (reference sequence). The CDR3 loop spans 20 amino acids. V trimming: 6 bases; J trimming: 3 bases; junction bases outside the gene matches: 17. The data stem from a study of T cells in Graves' hyperthyroidism and ophthalmopathy. Study-level background: Peripheral blood was drawn at first diagnosis, prior to all treatment.

Amplified TCR beta CDR3 regions came from RNA transcripts. A set of HTBI primers served as the primers for a first-round RT-PCR of the TCR CDR3. TCRdb called the multiplex PCR reads again in MiXCR, with one record for every CDR3 protein. The repertoire holds 200,000 to 300,000 distinct CDR3 sequences, with about 24% as singletons. Study outcomes and limitations: The model foresaw ophthalmopathy a median roughly 6.3 months prior to onset. Peripheral blood also featured most of the thyroid clonotypes expanded above 0.001.

The sequence derives from a woman in her 40s with Graves' ophthalmopathy. V gene TRBV19 combines with J gene TRBJ2-2, with TRBD2 matching over 12 bases. The sample consisted of blood. The CDR3 is CASSLASGRALISDTGELFF. The CDR3, as DNA: TGTGCCAGTAGCCTGGCTAGCGGGAGGGCCCTAATTTCGGACACCGGGGAGCTGTTTTTT.